The rows below give T cell receptor beta chains drawn from one sample of a study of shared clonotypes between healthy human individuals. Measured with immunoSEQ multiplex PCR; TCRdb has only the in-frame clones, and not every one. The table shows some 2,100,000 clones, with approximately 94% occurring only once. Input material: naive CD4+ T cells sorted from blood. Source of these receptors: a man between 18 and 29 years old in good health. Each CDR3 is given with its conserved first and last residue. The D gene is left open where the match is weak. A clone size is listed for some rows: how often the clone was seen (once, few, many), or a class if it is expanded.

J gene	clone size	V gene	D gene	CDR3 DNA	CDR3 protein
TRBJ2-7	.	TRBV11-2	TRBD1	TGTGCCAGCAGCCCCATAGGGGGACAGCTAGTCTACGAGCAGTACTTC	CASSPIGGQLVYEQYF
TRBJ2-3	.	TRBV12-2	.	TGTGCAAGTCGCTTAGACCGAAGGGCCACAGATACGCAGTATTTT	CASRLDRRATDTQYF
TRBJ2-3	.	TRBV7-2	.	TGTGCCAGCAGCTTACAGTTCTCTAGCACAGATACGCAGTATTTT	CASSLQFSSTDTQYF
TRBJ2-4	.	TRBV5-8	.	TGTGCCAGCAGCTTCACGGAAAACATTCAGTACTTC	CASSFTENIQYF
TRBJ2-5	once	TRBV2	TRBD2	TGTGCCAGCAGCTTCCGACTAGCGGGGGAGACCCAGTACTTC	CASSFRLAGETQYF
TRBJ2-3	.	TRBV6-6	.	TGTGCCAGCAGCCAGTTGGTGCGCACAGATACGCAGTATTTT	CASSQLVRTDTQYF
TRBJ2-7	.	TRBV4-1	.	TGCGCCAGCAGCCAAGTTGGACAGAAATACGAGCAGTACTTC	CASSQVGQKYEQYF
TRBJ2-2	once	TRBV6-5	TRBD2	TGTGCCAGCCGCGGGGGAGGGACCGGGGAGCTGTTTTTT	CASRGGGTGELFF
TRBJ2-5	.	TRBV6-4	.	TGTGCCAGCAGTGAAAGCTCGGGGCAGCAAGAGACCCAGTACTTC	CASSESSGQQETQYF
TRBJ2-5	.	TRBV6-1	TRBD2	TGTGCCAGCACCAGCGGGGGGGCCTGGGAGACCCAGTACTTC	CASTSGGAWETQYF
TRBJ1-5	.	TRBV27	.	TGTGCCAGCAGTTTACGCGGGGTCCAGCCCCAGCATTTT	CASSLRGVQPQHF
TRBJ2-7	.	TRBV2	TRBD2	TGTGCCAGCAGTGCAACGGGACTAGCGGACTCAAACAGACCCTACGAGCAGTACTTC	CASSATGLADSNRPYEQYF
TRBJ2-1	.	TRBV7-9	TRBD2	TGTGCCAGCAGTTTGACCTCGACTAGCGGAGAGCAGTTCTTC	CASSLTSTSGEQFF
TRBJ1-4	.	TRBV7-9	TRBD1	TGTGCCAGCAGCTTAGGAGGGGGCCCAACTAATGAAAAACTGTTTTTT	CASSLGGGPTNEKLFF
TRBJ1-6	few	TRBV28	.	TGTGCCAGCAGTTTAAGGAGCTCCTATAATTCACCCCTCCACTTT	CASSLRSSYNSPLHF
TRBJ1-5	.	TRBV7-9	.	TGTGCCAGCAGCTTAAACGGGGACCAGCCCCAGCATTTT	CASSLNGDQPQHF
TRBJ2-5	.	TRBV28	.	TGTGCCAGCAGTGCTCCTCAATGGTGGGAGACCCAGTACTTC	CASSAPQWWETQYF
TRBJ2-2	.	TRBV6-7	.	TGTGCCAGCGGCGGGCCGAACACCGGGGAGCTGTTTTTT	CASGGPNTGELFF
TRBJ1-2	few	TRBV27	.	TGTGCCAGCAGTTTATCTAATAACTATGGCTACACCTTC	CASSLSNNYGYTF
TRBJ1-1	.	TRBV14	.	TGTGCCAGCAGCCAAGTTTGGGGAGGAGCTTTCTTT	CASSQVWGGAFF
TRBJ2-3	.	TRBV7-9	TRBD2	TGTGCCAGCAGCTTGTCCTCCGGCAAGCGGGGGATCACAGATACGCAGTATTTT	CASSLSSGKRGITDTQYF
TRBJ2-5	.	TRBV7-7	.	TGTGCTAGCAGCTCAGGTGCAGAGACCCAGTACTTC	CASSSGAETQYF